The 14 T cell receptor beta chains below come from one sample, sequenced in a study of T cell changes during pregnancy in multiple sclerosis (dated by TCRdb to the late 2010s). The library was prepared using the immunoSEQ multiplex PCR assay. Here the immuneACCESS table is served through TCRdb, limited to in-frame sequences with V and J called. Missing clones are a known gap in these copies; in checked studies unresolved V genes cover under half, and the rest lacks a known reason. The sample table lists 15,000 to 25,000 clones, around 89% of them with a count of one. The biggest ten clones account for about 7.5% of the sample. The sequenced sample was CD8+ T cells from peripheral blood mononuclear cells, obtained in the second trimester of pregnancy. The receptor source for this set is a female donor in good health, enrolled as a control in a pregnancy study.

In regard to this clone: The sample carries other DNA sequences with the same CDR3. This chain uses TRBV6-1 with TRBJ2-2; D is unclear. The CDR3 is made up of 16 amino acids. In germline, CDR1 is MNHNS, CDR2 SASEGT. The V gene lost 1 base and the J gene lost 0 bases, with 9 bases spanning the gap. Here the CDR3 reads CASSEGDTPNTGELFF. DNA for the CDR3: TGTGCCAGCAGTGAAGGCGACACCCCGAACACCGGGGAGCTGTTTTTT.

This chain uses TRBV5-4 with TRBJ2-3, with D possibly being TRBD2 (5 bases). The CDR3 sequence is 14 residues long. The V end was cut by 1 base, the J end by 3 bases, with 9 bases between. Germline CDR1 SGHNT, CDR2 YYREEE (reference sequence). Here the CDR3 reads CASSLPPGTDTQYF. In DNA, the CDR3 is TGTGCCAGCAGCTTGCCCCCGGGGACAGATACGCAGTATTTT.

This clone appeared a single time. The chain is built from TRBV11-2 and TRBJ2-1; 8 bases align to TRBD1. V lost 3 bases to trimming and J lost 4 bases; unmatched junction nucleotides: 8. The CDR3 has 16 amino acids. Germline-derived CDR1 and CDR2 are SGHAT and FQNNGV. CDR3 sequence (DNA): TGTGCCAGCAGCTTCCTGGACAGGGCCGGATACAATGAGCAGTTCTTC. This codes for CASSFLDRAGYNEQFF.

The count of this clone is one. This chain links TRBV2 with TRBJ2-5; 8 bases match TRBD1. Germline V gene lookup returns CDR1 SNHLY and CDR2 FYNNEI. Losses at the gene ends were 5 bases for V and 2 bases for J; bases not matched to a gene: 4. The CDR3 spans 14 residues. CDR3 nucleotide sequence: TGTGCCAGCAGTTATGACAGGGGTCAAGAGACCCAGTACTTC. This codes for CASSYDRGQETQYF.

The gene calls are TRBV28 and TRBJ2-3; D not resolved. Germline CDR1 MDHEN, CDR2 SYDVKM. The germline V and J ends were trimmed by 2 bases and 2 bases, with 20 bases remaining between them. CDR3 length: 18 residues. The CDR3 bases are TGTGCCAGCAGTTTAGGGCATCTGCACTCCTTCTCCACAGATACGCAGTATTTT. As protein: CASSLGHLHSFSTDTQYF.

The chain uses TRBV2 and TRBJ2-1; tentatively, D is TRBD1 (6 bases). V lost 2 bases to trimming and J lost 8 bases, with 22 bases between them. This CDR3 is 17 amino acids long. Looked up from germline, CDR1 is SNHLY and CDR2 is FYNNEI. The CDR3 sequence is CASSELGPGQLGDEQFF. DNA for the CDR3: TGTGCCAGCAGTGAACTGGGGCCCGGACAGCTTGGCGATGAGCAGTTCTTC.

The V gene is TRBV6-6, the J gene TRBJ1-4, with no clear D. This CDR3 is 14 amino acids long. The V end was cut by 5 bases, the J end by 12 bases, with 19 bases between. Germline CDR1 MNHNY, CDR2 SVGAGI (reference sequence). The CDR3 is CASSDDTSEVELFF. In DNA form, the CDR3 reads TGTGCCAGCAGTGACGACACCTCTGAAGTGGAACTGTTTTTT.

This clone was seen a single time. In DNA, the CDR3 is TGTGCCAGCAGCTACATCCGGGACAGTTACTCCGAGCAGTACTTC. Its protein is CASSYIRDSYSEQYF. The rearrangement uses TRBV5-6 and TRBJ2-7, with 7 bases aligning to TRBD1. V was clipped by 3 bases and J by 6 bases; unmatched bases: 12. Per the germline V gene, CDR1 is SGHDT and CDR2 is YYEEEE. The length of the CDR3 is 15 residues.

This clone was seen a few times. This chain connects TRBV5-4 to TRBJ1-1; D gene uncertain. The CDR3 length is 12 residues. The V end lost 1 base, the J end lost 2 bases, and 3 bases lay between the germline ends. From germline, CDR1 is SGHNT and CDR2 YYREEE (reference sequence). The CDR3 here is CASSLLNTEAFF. The CDR3 coding sequence is TGTGCCAGCAGCTTGCTAAACACTGAAGCTTTCTTT. The complete variable domain, with remaining parts taken from reference TRBV5-4 and TRBJ1-1, reads ETGVTQSPTHLIKTRGQQVTLRCSSQSGHNTVSWYQQALGQGPQFIFQYYREEENGRGNFPPRFSGLQFPNYSSELNVNALELDDSALYLCASSLLNTEAFFGQGTRLTVV.

The genes are TRBV6-1 and TRBJ1-1, with 7 bases identical to TRBD1. The germline V gene has CDR1 MNHNS and CDR2 SASEGT. V shed 3 bases and J 5 bases; nucleotides not matched to a gene: 9. The CDR3 consists of 15 residues. CDR3 coding DNA: TGTGCCAGCAGTGAGACAGGGTTTGAAGGGACTGAAGCTTTCTTT. Amino acids: CASSETGFEGTEAFF.

The chain links TRBV10-3 to TRBJ1-1; D is unresolved. Trimming took off 0 bases at V and 0 bases at J, with 11 bases between the two ends. Looked up from germline, CDR1 is ENHRY and CDR2 is SYGVKD. The CDR3 is made up of 16 amino acids. The CDR3 nucleotides are TGTGCCATCAGTGAGTCGATCAGGCAGGTGAACACTGAAGCTTTCTTT. Translation gives CAISESIRQVNTEAFF.

This chain links TRBV27 with TRBJ2-1; D is perhaps TRBD1 (5 bases). Trimming took off 3 bases at V and 8 bases at J, with 11 bases between the two ends. Germline V CDR1 and CDR2: MNHEY, SMNVEV (reference sequence). The CDR3 is 13 residues long. In nucleotides, the CDR3 is TGTGCCAGCAGTTTGTCAGGGTTGCATGAGCAGTTCTTC. Protein product: CASSLSGLHEQFF.

This chain connects TRBV28 to TRBJ2-3; 8 nucleotides line up with TRBD2. The CDR3 loop spans 15 amino acids. V lost 6 bases, J lost 3 bases, and 8 bases stayed unmatched. Germline V CDR1 and CDR2: MDHEN, SYDVKM. The CDR3 DNA reads TGTGCCAGCAGCGAGACGGGAGGGCCGACAGATACGCAGTATTTT. It is translated as CASSETGGPTDTQYF. The whole variable domain, remainder taken from reference TRBV28 and TRBJ2-3, is DVKVTQSSRYLVKRTGEKVFLECVQDMDHENMFWYRQDPGLGLRLIYFSYDVKMKEKGDIPEGYSVSREKKERFSLILESASTNQTSMYLCASSETGGPTDTQYFGPGTRLTVL.

The chain links TRBV6-1 to TRBJ2-3; D is ambiguous. In germline, CDR1 is MNHNS, CDR2 SASEGT. With 8 bases removed from V and 0 bases from J, the gap between germline ends came to 12 bases. The CDR3 length is 14 residues. CDR3 sequence (DNA): TGTGCCAGCTCCGAGGAAGTAAGCACAGATACGCAGTATTTT. This translates into CASSEEVSTDTQYF.